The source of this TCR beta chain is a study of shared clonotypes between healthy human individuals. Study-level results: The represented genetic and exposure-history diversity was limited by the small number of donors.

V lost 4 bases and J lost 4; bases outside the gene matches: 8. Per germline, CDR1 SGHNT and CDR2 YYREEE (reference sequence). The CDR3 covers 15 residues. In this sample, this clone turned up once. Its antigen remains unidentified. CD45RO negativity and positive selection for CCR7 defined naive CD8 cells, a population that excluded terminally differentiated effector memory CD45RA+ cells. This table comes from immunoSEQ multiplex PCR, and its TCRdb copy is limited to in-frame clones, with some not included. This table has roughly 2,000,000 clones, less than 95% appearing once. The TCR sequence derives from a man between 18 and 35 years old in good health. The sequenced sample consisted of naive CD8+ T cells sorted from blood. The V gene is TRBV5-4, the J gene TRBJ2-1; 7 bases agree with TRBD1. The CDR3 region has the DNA TGTGCCAGCAGCCCCGGGACAGATGGTTACAATGAGCAGTTCTTC. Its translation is CASSPGTDGYNEQFF. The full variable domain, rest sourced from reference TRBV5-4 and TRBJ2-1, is ETGVTQSPTHLIKTRGQQVTLRCSSQSGHNTVSWYQQALGQGPQFIFQYYREEENGRGNFPPRFSGLQFPNYSSELNVNALELDDSALYLCASSPGTDGYNEQFFGPGTRLTVL.